This TCR beta chain was captured in a study of T cells in Graves' hyperthyroidism and ophthalmopathy. This clonotype was seen a few times. What it recognizes is unknown. Findings and caveats of the study: A median approximately 6.8 months before onset, the model predicted ophthalmopathy.

Each patient was aged 18 to 65 and had newly diagnosed hyperthyroidism of under 2 months' duration. Exclusion of a patient resulted from uncontrolled infection, other autoimmune disease, pregnancy or lactation. There were TCR beta CDR3 regions amplified from RNA transcripts. With the HTBI primer set, the TCR CDR3 went through a first round of RT-PCR. TCRdb re-called the multiplex PCR reads through MiXCR, storing one row per CDR3 protein. The sample has approximately 220,000 distinct CDR3 sequences, around 17% seen once. What was sequenced was blood. The sequence came from a man aged 40-50 years with Graves' hyperthyroidism.

This CDR3 is CAWSMGWGGYNEQFF. The CDR3 region has the DNA TGTGCCTGGAGCATGGGGTGGGGGGGCTACAATGAGCAGTTCTTC. The rearrangement links TRBV30 to TRBJ2-1, with 7 bases aligning to TRBD2. The germline CDR1 and CDR2 sequences are GTSNPN and SVGIG (reference sequence). This CDR3 contains 15 residues. J lost 3 bases, V lost 3 bases, and 8 bases had no gene match.